Listed here is a single TCR beta chain. The antigen remains unidentified. Method: immunoSEQ multiplex PCR; TCRdb's copy keeps in-frame clones and lacks some. Of some 8,100 clones in the sample, 60% to 80% are singletons; the top ten hold less than 15%. This record comes from a study of tumor-infiltrating lymphocytes in localized non-small cell lung cancer. The wider study: Tumor tissue and non-adjacent uninvolved lung came from each patient.

Notes on the study in general: Compared with uninvolved lung, tumors showed higher T cell infiltration by TCRbeta sequencing. Available tissue quantity limited TCR sequencing to a patient subset. No T-cell fraction difference was seen between IM1 and IM2 tumors.

Germline V CDR1 and CDR2: SGHKS, YYEKEE (reference sequence). The V end was cut by 0 bases, the J end by 5 bases, with 9 bases between. This CDR3 region has 14 residues. The chain combines TRBV5-5 with TRBJ1-5, with D perhaps matching TRBD1 (5 bases). This TCR was sampled from a human donor with non-small cell lung cancer. Sequencing was carried out using uninvolved lung tissue not adjacent to the tumor. The CDR3 coding sequence is TGTGCCAGCAGCTTGGGAAGGGGTCATCAGCCCCAGCATTTT. Its translation is CASSLGRGHQPQHF. Filled out from reference TRBV5-5 and TRBJ1-5, the complete variable domain reads DAGVTQSPTHLIKTRGQQVTLRCSPISGHKSVSWYQQVLGQGPQFIFQYYEKEERGRGNFPDRFSARQFPNYSSELNVNALLLGDSALYLCASSLGRGHQPQHFGDGTRLSIL.